These 14 T cell receptor beta chains were all obtained from the same sample, sequenced in a study of T cell changes during pregnancy in multiple sclerosis. Some clones are missing from TCRdb's copy, which holds only in-frame ones; the method was immunoSEQ multiplex PCR. The table has around 50,000 clones, 92% seen once. The material sequenced was CD4+ T cells from peripheral blood mononuclear cells, taken after pregnancy. These TCRs come from a female donor in good health, enrolled as a control in a pregnancy study.

This clone was seen once. This chain connects TRBV28 to TRBJ1-1; D is unclear. This CDR3 contains 11 residues. Germline CDR1 is MDHEN and CDR2 is SYDVKM. The germline V and J ends were trimmed by 11 bases and 1 base, with 8 bases remaining between them. CDR3 protein: CAAETNTEAFF. The CDR3 nucleotides are TGTGCCGCGGAGACGAACACTGAAGCTTTCTTT.

The J gene is TRBJ2-5, the V gene TRBV5-1; 12 positions agree with TRBD2. The CDR3 totals 15 residues. Germline values: CDR1 SGHRS, CDR2 YFSETQ. The V and J ends lost 5 bases and 1 base, in that order; junction bases with no gene match: 3. In nucleotides, the CDR3 is TGCGCCAGCAGGCAACTAGCGGGAGGCCAAGAGACCCAGTACTTC. The encoded protein is CASRQLAGGQETQYF. The whole variable domain, remainder taken from reference TRBV5-1 and TRBJ2-5, is KAGVTQTPRYLIKTRGQQVTLSCSPISGHRSVSWYQQTPGQGLQFLFEYFSETQRNKGNFPGRFSGRQFSNSRSEMNVSTLELGDSALYLCASRQLAGGQETQYFGPGTRLLVL.

V and J are TRBV15 and TRBJ1-5; D unresolved. This CDR3 contains 12 residues. Trimming pared 0 bases from V and 11 bases from J, leaving 8 bases between. Per germline, CDR1 LNHNV and CDR2 YYDKDF (reference sequence). CDR3 sequence: CATSRDEGAQHF. CDR3 DNA: TGTGCCACCAGCAGAGATGAGGGTGCCCAGCATTTT.

The V and J genes are TRBV5-1 and TRBJ1-5; TRBD1 is a possible D gene (6 bases). V was cut by 3 bases and J by 8 bases, with 18 bases left in between. CDR3 size: 15 residues. Germline V gives CDR1 SGHRS, CDR2 YFSETQ. The CDR3 sequence: CASSWTGGAREPQHF. CDR3 nucleotides: TGCGCCAGCAGCTGGACTGGGGGGGCGAGGGAGCCCCAGCATTTT.

The genes are TRBV19 and TRBJ2-7; the D gene is possibly TRBD2 (6 bases). The CDR3 is made up of 13 amino acids. Germline assignment: CDR1 LNHDA and CDR2 SQIVND (reference sequence). V lost 5 bases and J lost 4, with 12 bases in between. The CDR3 loop is CASSSGLTYEQYF. The CDR3 DNA reads TGTGCCAGTAGTTCGGGACTGACGTACGAGCAGTACTTC. Full variable domain (remainder filled in from reference TRBV19 and TRBJ2-7): DGGITQSPKYLFRKEGQNVTLSCEQNLNHDAMYWYRQDPGQGLRLIYYSQIVNDFQKGDIAEGYSVSREKKESFPLTVTSAQKNPTAFYLCASSSGLTYEQYFGPGTRLTVT.

The chain is built from TRBV2 and TRBJ2-3, with a weak D call TRBD2 (5 bases). In germline, CDR1 is SNHLY, CDR2 FYNNEI. V was pared by 6 bases and J by 6 bases, with 10 bases between. This CDR3 region has 12 residues. The CDR3, as DNA: TGTGCCAGCAGGGAAACTAGGGATACGCAGTATTTT. Translation: CASRETRDTQYF.

The chain combines TRBV7-8 with TRBJ1-2; 8 bases align to TRBD1. Trimming took 5 bases from V and 7 from J; bases not matched to a gene: 12. Germline V gene lookup returns CDR1 SGHVS and CDR2 FQNEAQ. This CDR3 has 15 amino acids. CDR3: CASSPPGQVFRGYTF. Here the CDR3 DNA reads TGTGCCAGCAGCCCTCCGGGACAGGTTTTCCGTGGCTACACCTTC.

The chain carries TRBV20-1 and TRBJ2-7, with D perhaps matching TRBD1 (7 bases). Deletions cut 6 bases from V and 6 bases from J, with 12 bases between. The CDR3 covers 11 residues. Germline CDR1 DFQATT, CDR2 SNEGSKA (reference sequence). The CDR3 DNA follows: TGCAGTGCGCACAGGGGAGGCGAGCAGTACTTC. Protein product: CSAHRGGEQYF.

The rearrangement uses TRBV19 and TRBJ1-2; D perhaps matches TRBD1 (6 bases). Germline V gene sequence: CDR1 LNHDA, CDR2 SQIVND (reference sequence). The CDR3 is 12 amino acids. Deletions cut 7 bases from V and 4 bases from J, with 10 bases between. The CDR3 loop is CASTGQIYGYTF. In DNA form, the CDR3 reads TGTGCCAGTACCGGACAGATCTATGGCTACACCTTC.

The V and J genes are TRBV28 and TRBJ2-3; no clear D. Germline V gives CDR1 MDHEN, CDR2 SYDVKM. V lost 5 bases and J lost 3, with 6 bases in between. The CDR3 runs to 12 residues. This CDR3 reads CASSAQTDTQYF. CDR3 DNA: TGTGCCAGCAGTGCACAAACAGATACGCAGTATTTT.

The chain employs TRBV20-1 and TRBJ2-7, with D possibly TRBD1 on 6 matching bases. CDR3 length: 11 residues. The germline CDR1 and CDR2 sequences are DFQATT and SNEGSKA (reference sequence). V was pared by 7 bases and J by 3 bases, with 10 bases between. This chain's CDR3 is CSVDSYYEQYF. The CDR3 DNA is TGCAGTGTGGACAGCTACTACGAGCAGTACTTC.

The chain carries TRBV2 and TRBJ1-2, with a tentative D call TRBD1 (6 bases). V dropped 5 bases and J dropped 8 bases, with 18 bases sitting between them. The CDR3 is 14 amino acids. Germline CDR1 reads SNHLY; CDR2 reads FYNNEI. CDR3 sequence reads: CASSQTNRASGYTF. The CDR3, as DNA: TGTGCCAGCAGTCAGACAAACAGGGCCAGCGGCTACACCTTC.

The V and J genes are TRBV7-6 and TRBJ2-2; TRBD2 matches 11 bases. CDR1 is SGHVS and CDR2 is FNYEAQ in the germline V gene. The CDR3 runs 16 residues. V trimming: 4 bases; J trimming: 6 bases; junction bases outside the gene matches: 7. The CDR3 DNA sequence: TGTGCCAGCAGCTCTCTTAGCGGGAGGGCCCCCGGGGAGCTGTTTTTT. Translated, it gives CASSSLSGRAPGELFF.

The chain is built from TRBV2 and TRBJ2-2; D might be TRBD1 (5 bases). Per germline, CDR1 SNHLY and CDR2 FYNNEI. The length of the CDR3 is 12 residues. Between the trimmed V and J ends, which lost 7 bases and 7 bases, there was a span of 10 bases. Here the CDR3 reads CASKGVGGELFF. The CDR3 nucleotides read TGTGCCAGCAAAGGGGTGGGCGGGGAGCTGTTTTTT.